Following are 23 T cell receptor beta chains from one sample sequenced in a study of neoadjuvant anti-PD-1 for oral cavity cancer. The method was immunoSEQ multiplex PCR; TCRdb's version includes in-frame clones alone and lacks a portion of them. The sample consists of some 66,000 clones, about four fifths of them appearing once. The material was PBMCs, obtained before nivolumab (anti-PD-1) treatment. The receptors were gathered from a person between 35 and 79 years old with oral cavity squamous cell carcinoma.

The chain employs TRBV19 and TRBJ1-5; 11 bases line up with TRBD1. The germline V gene has CDR1 LNHDA and CDR2 SQIVND (reference sequence). V dropped 4 bases and J dropped 4; count of bases not matched to a gene: 12. CDR3 length equals 18 residues. CDR3 amino acids: CASSKRDRGLWENQPQHF. In DNA form, the CDR3 reads TGTGCCAGTAGTAAGAGGGACAGGGGGTTGTGGGAGAATCAGCCCCAGCATTTT.

V gene TRBV5-4 combines with J gene TRBJ1-1, with D uncertain. This CDR3 has 14 residues. V lost 1 base, J lost 2 bases, and 9 bases lay in between. Per germline, CDR1 SGHNT and CDR2 YYREEE (reference sequence). The DNA for the CDR3 is TGTGCCAGCAGCTTGACAGCGGCTAACACTGAAGCTTTCTTT. Translation: CASSLTAANTEAFF.

This clone was picked up many times. The sample carries other DNA sequences with the same CDR3. The V call is TRBV6-5, the J call TRBJ2-3; D perhaps matches TRBD1 (6 bases). The V end lost 2 bases, the J end lost 3 bases, and 9 bases lay between the germline ends. This CDR3 spans 14 amino acids. CDR1 MNHEY and CDR2 SVGAGI come from the germline V gene. This CDR3 reads CASSYGQGTDTQYF. The CDR3 DNA sequence: TGTGCCAGCAGTTACGGGCAGGGGACAGATACGCAGTATTTT.

The chain uses TRBV28 and TRBJ1-3; D gene uncertain. The V end was cut by 5 bases, the J end by 4 bases, with 6 bases between. This CDR3 comprises 12 residues. Per the germline V gene, CDR1 is MDHEN and CDR2 is SYDVKM. The CDR3 nucleotides are TGTGCCAGCAGTGCAAGAGGAAACACCATATATTTT. This translates into CASSARGNTIYF. Together with reference TRBV28 and TRBJ1-3, the CDR3 gives the full variable domain: DVKVTQSSRYLVKRTGEKVFLECVQDMDHENMFWYRQDPGLGLRLIYFSYDVKMKEKGDIPEGYSVSREKKERFSLILESASTNQTSMYLCASSARGNTIYFGEGSWLTVV.

This chain joins TRBV7-9 and TRBJ2-7; D unclear. V shed 0 bases and J shed 5 bases, with 11 bases lying between them. The CDR3 consists of 14 residues. Per germline, CDR1 SEHNR and CDR2 FQNEAQ (reference sequence). DNA for the CDR3: TGTGCCAGCAGCTTAGCATCAGGCAACCACGAGCAGTACTTC. It is translated as CASSLASGNHEQYF.

V is TRBV7-2 and J is TRBJ2-5, with unresolved D. Germline CDR1 reads SGHTA; CDR2 reads FQGNSA. This CDR3 comprises 16 residues. V was cut by 2 bases and J by 0 bases, with 13 bases left in between. CDR3 coding DNA: TGTGCCAGCAGCTTAAGGCCGCCATTAAACCAAGAGACCCAGTACTTC. It is translated as CASSLRPPLNQETQYF.

This chain uses TRBV30 with TRBJ1-1; D gene unclear. The CDR3 consists of 13 residues. The germline V and J ends were trimmed by 3 bases and 1 base, with 9 bases remaining between them. Germline assignment: CDR1 GTSNPN and CDR2 SVGIG (reference sequence). CDR3 amino acids: CAWRNTPNTEAFF. The DNA of the CDR3 is TGTGCCTGGAGGAACACCCCGAACACTGAAGCTTTCTTT.

J is TRBJ1-2 and V is TRBV5-4; the D gene is possibly TRBD1 (5 bases). Germline CDR1 SGHNT, CDR2 YYREEE (reference sequence). The CDR3 contains 14 residues. V lost 6 bases, J lost 1 base, and 13 bases lay in between. The CDR3, as DNA: TGTGCCAGCACCACAGGATCGATTAACTATGGCTACACCTTC. Translation: CASTTGSINYGYTF.

A single count supports this clone. The rearrangement uses TRBV2 and TRBJ2-3, with D possibly matching TRBD2 (5 bases). The CDR3 has 14 amino acids. CDR1 SNHLY and CDR2 FYNNEI come from the germline V gene. V lost 6 bases and J lost 0, with 10 bases in between. The CDR3 sequence: CASSGWRSTDTQYF. The CDR3 DNA is TGTGCCAGCAGCGGTTGGAGGAGCACAGATACGCAGTATTTT.

V is TRBV5-1 and J is TRBJ2-1, with 9 bases aligning to TRBD1. This CDR3 contains 18 residues. The V and J ends lost 5 bases and 6 bases, in that order; junction bases with no gene match: 18. Germline CDR1 and CDR2: SGHRS and YFSETQ. The CDR3 is CASRGVPGQGRVGNEQFF. The CDR3 DNA sequence: TGCGCCAGCAGGGGTGTACCGGGACAGGGAAGAGTGGGCAATGAGCAGTTCTTC.

V is TRBV5-4 and J is TRBJ2-1; 11 bases align to TRBD2. The CDR3 runs 15 residues. Losses at the gene ends were 3 bases for V and 6 bases for J; bases not matched to a gene: 5. Germline V gene lookup returns CDR1 SGHNT and CDR2 YYREEE (reference sequence). The DNA for the CDR3 is TGTGCCAGCAGCTCTGGGACTAGCGGCGGCAATGAGCAGTTCTTC. Translating gives CASSSGTSGGNEQFF.

This rearrangement joins TRBV2 to TRBJ2-7; D is unclear. V was shortened by 6 bases and J by 2 bases, with 11 bases between the two germline ends. CDR3 length: 13 amino acids. The V gene's germline CDR1 is SNHLY and CDR2 FYNNEI. Here the CDR3 DNA reads TGTGCCAGCAGAACCGGGCCGACCTACGAGCAGTACTTC. Translated: CASRTGPTYEQYF.

The CDR3 sequence is CASSALAGGGPNEQFF. The CDR3 DNA reads as TGTGCCAGCAGTGCACTTGCGGGAGGAGGTCCCAATGAGCAGTTCTTC. The gene calls are TRBV6-4 and TRBJ2-1; 8 positions agree with TRBD2. V was pared by 4 bases and J by 6 bases, with 11 bases of the junction left unmatched. CDR1 is MRHNA and CDR2 is SNTAGT in the germline V gene. The length of the CDR3 is 16 residues.

The rearrangement links TRBV6-6 to TRBJ1-3; 8 nucleotides agree with TRBD1. This CDR3 spans 16 amino acids. Germline-derived CDR1 and CDR2 are MNHNY and SVGAGI (reference sequence). The J segment lost 2 bases and the V segment lost 4 bases, leaving 7 bases of the junction unmatched. CDR3 region: CASSSGPGGAGNTIYF. CDR3 nucleotide sequence: TGTGCCAGCAGTTCAGGTCCAGGGGGCGCTGGAAACACCATATATTTT.

As regards this clone: Other DNA sequences in this specimen translate into the identical CDR3. This sequence joins TRBV27 and TRBJ2-7; 8 positions match TRBD1. Germline CDR1 MNHEY, CDR2 SMNVEV (reference sequence). J gave up 1 base and V 5 bases, and 1 base lay outside the gene matches. The CDR3 loop spans 13 amino acids. CDR3 loop: CASSRTGSYEQYF. CDR3 coding DNA: TGTGCCAGCAGTCGGACAGGGTCCTACGAGCAGTACTTC.

This sequence joins TRBV6-5 and TRBJ1-2, with 9 bases matching TRBD1. The CDR3 totals 14 residues. Trimming cost V 5 bases and J 3 bases; bases outside gene matches: 4. Per germline, CDR1 MNHEY and CDR2 SVGAGI. The CDR3 DNA reads TGTGCCAGCAGTCGTACAGGGGGCTACTATGGCTACACCTTC. Protein: CASSRTGGYYGYTF.

This rearrangement joins TRBV9 to TRBJ1-2; weak D call: TRBD1 (5 bases). Germline V gene lookup returns CDR1 SGDLS and CDR2 YYNGEE. V was shortened by 0 bases and J by 7 bases, with 16 bases between the two germline ends. The CDR3 consists of 15 residues. Here the CDR3 reads CASSVVGQPAGGYTF. The CDR3 DNA sequence: TGTGCCAGCAGCGTAGTGGGGCAGCCCGCCGGTGGCTACACCTTC.

The chain joins TRBV11-3 to TRBJ2-1; D tentatively reads TRBD1 or TRBD2 (5 bases each). The CDR3 runs to 11 residues. CDR1 and CDR2 (germline): SGHNT, YENEEA. V lost 5 bases to trimming and J lost 8 bases, with 7 bases between them. The CDR3 DNA is TGTGCCAGCAGCCGAGGGGATGAGCAGTTCTTC. The encoded protein is CASSRGDEQFF. The full variable domain, completed using reference TRBV11-3 and TRBJ2-1, is EAGVVQSPRYKIIEKKQPVAFWCNPISGHNTLYWYLQNLGQGPELLIRYENEEAVDDSQLPKDRFSAERLKGVDSTLKIQPAELGDSAVYLCASSRGDEQFFGPGTRLTVL.

CDR3 sequence (DNA): TGTGCCAGCAGTTTATGGCAATTTTTGGACAGCAACGAGCAGTACTTC. It codes for CASSLWQFLDSNEQYF. The rearrangement joins TRBV28 to TRBJ2-7; a possible D gene is TRBD1 (6 bases). The CDR3 is 16 amino acids. Trimming stripped 0 bases from V and 5 bases from J, with 17 bases between. Germline CDR1 MDHEN, CDR2 SYDVKM.

The sample holds one count of this clone. The V call is TRBV28, the J call TRBJ1-2; a possible D gene is TRBD1 (5 bases). The CDR3 is 16 amino acids. V was shortened by 4 bases and J by 2 bases, with 17 bases between the two germline ends. CDR1 is MDHEN and CDR2 is SYDVKM in the germline V gene. The CDR3 sequence is CASSSGQLLLNYGYTF. CDR3 coding DNA: TGTGCCAGCAGTTCCGGACAACTTCTCCTAAACTATGGCTACACCTTC.

The chain couples TRBV4-1 to TRBJ1-2; no clear D. Trimming stripped 1 base from V and 2 bases from J, with 17 bases between. This CDR3 comprises 17 residues. Germline V gene lookup returns CDR1 MGHRA and CDR2 YSYEKL. Here the CDR3 reads CASSQVGGLGTNYGYTF. CDR3 nucleotide sequence: TGCGCCAGCAGCCAAGTAGGAGGGCTGGGAACGAACTATGGCTACACCTTC.

The J gene is TRBJ1-1, the V gene TRBV13; maybe TRBD1 (5 bases). Germline CDR1 PRHDT, CDR2 FYEKMQ (reference sequence). The CDR3 consists of 13 residues. V was trimmed by 5 bases and J by 6 bases, leaving 13 bases between them. The CDR3 sequence is CASSPGGKAEAFF. Written as DNA, the CDR3 is TGTGCCAGCAGCCCCGGGGGGAAGGCTGAAGCTTTCTTT.

V usage is TRBV27 and J usage is TRBJ1-1; D not resolved. The length of the CDR3 is 15 residues. Germline V CDR1 and CDR2: MNHEY, SMNVEV (reference sequence). The V end was cut by 1 base, the J end by 1 base, with 10 bases between. The CDR3 DNA reads as TGTGCCAGCAGTTTATTAGGTGATACGAACACTGAAGCTTTCTTT. It translates to CASSLLGDTNTEAFF.